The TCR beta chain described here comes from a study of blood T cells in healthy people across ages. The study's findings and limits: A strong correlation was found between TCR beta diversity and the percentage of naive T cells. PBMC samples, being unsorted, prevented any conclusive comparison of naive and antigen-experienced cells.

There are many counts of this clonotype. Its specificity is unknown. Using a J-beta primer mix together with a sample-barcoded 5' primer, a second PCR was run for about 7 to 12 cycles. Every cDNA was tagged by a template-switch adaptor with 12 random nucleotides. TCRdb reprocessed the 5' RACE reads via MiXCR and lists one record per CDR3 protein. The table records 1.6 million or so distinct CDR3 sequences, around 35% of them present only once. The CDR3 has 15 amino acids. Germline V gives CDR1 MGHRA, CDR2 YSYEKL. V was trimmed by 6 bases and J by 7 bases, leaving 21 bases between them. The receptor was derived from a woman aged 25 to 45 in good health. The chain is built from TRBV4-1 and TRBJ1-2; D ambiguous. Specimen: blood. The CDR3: CASRVDAGFATGYTF. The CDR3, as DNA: TGCGCCAGCAGGGTCGATGCGGGTTTCGCGACTGGCTACACCTTC.